The sequence of this T cell receptor (beta chain) was determined in a study of T cells in Graves' hyperthyroidism and ophthalmopathy. Aged 18 to 65, the patients had hyperthyroidism that was newly diagnosed and had lasted under 2 months. There were TCR beta CDR3 regions amplified from RNA transcripts. HTBI primers were employed in a first-round RT-PCR of the TCR CDR3. One entry per CDR3 protein results from TCRdb running MiXCR on the multiplex PCR reads. The table has some 380,000 distinct CDR3 sequences, roughly 14% seen once; the top ten hold around 20%. The CDR3 spans 14 residues. Trimming removed 4 bases at V and 3 bases at J, with 10 bases between. Germline values: CDR1 SGHDT, CDR2 YYEEEE.

Input material: blood. This TCR was sampled from a man aged 25-45 years with Graves' hyperthyroidism that later progressed to Graves' ophthalmopathy. The rearrangement joins TRBV5-6 to TRBJ1-4; D is undetermined. The CDR3 reads CASSLQNPNEKLFF. The CDR3 DNA reads as TGTGCCAGCAGCCTACAGAACCCTAATGAAAAACTGTTTTTT.